Listed here are 10 T cell receptor beta chains from one sample, sequenced in a study of T cell responses to AZD1222 COVID-19 vaccine. Sequencing used immunoSEQ multiplex PCR; TCRdb keeps in-frame clones, though not all of them. The sample lists some 150,000 clones, 90% occurring once. The specimen was peripheral blood, collected on day 0 of AZD1222 vaccination. Receptor source: an adult in good health.

The V and J genes are TRBV12-3 or TRBV12-4 and TRBJ1-6; no definite D call. The CDR3 extends over 13 amino acids. Trimming took off 1 base at V and 9 bases at J, with 7 bases between the two ends. The CDR3 protein is CASSLVPGSPLHF. The CDR3 nucleotides are TGTGCCAGCAGTTTAGTCCCTGGTTCACCCCTCCACTTT.

V is TRBV18 and J is TRBJ1-4; no firm D call. Germline V gene lookup returns CDR1 KGHSH and CDR2 LQKENI. The CDR3 spans 13 residues. V was pared by 0 bases and J by 8 bases, with 7 bases between. The CDR3 sequence is CASSPPTREKLFF. CDR3 coding DNA: TGTGCCAGCTCACCACCGACACGGGAAAAACTGTTTTTT.

This clone was observed many times. Other DNA sequences of this sample code for an identical CDR3. The CDR3 DNA sequence: TGTGCCAGCCGAGAAGGAAATTCACCCCTCCACTTT. This codes for CASREGNSPLHF. This rearrangement joins TRBV7-9 to TRBJ1-6; D gene uncertain. This CDR3 contains 12 residues. Germline CDR1 SEHNR, CDR2 FQNEAQ (reference sequence). The V end was cut by 8 bases, the J end by 7 bases, with 9 bases between.

The count of this clone is one. This chain uses TRBV30 with TRBJ1-2; no reliable D call. Germline assignment: CDR1 GTSNPN and CDR2 SVGIG (reference sequence). This CDR3 has 13 residues. Trimming left V 3 bases short and J 5 bases short, with 13 bases between. CDR3 protein: CAWSPTPLYGYTF. DNA of the CDR3: TGTGCCTGGAGCCCAACACCGTTGTATGGCTACACCTTC. Using reference TRBV30 and TRBJ1-2 for the parts outside the CDR3, the full variable domain is SQTIHQWPATLVQPVGSPLSLECTVEGTSNPNLYWYRQAAGRGLQLLFYSVGIGQISSEVPQNLSASRPQDRQFILSSKKLLLSDSGFYLCAWSPTPLYGYTFGSGTRLTVV.

The chain links TRBV5-4 to TRBJ1-6, with D unclear. Germline loops: CDR1 SGHNT, CDR2 YYREEE (reference sequence). CDR3 size: 17 residues. Trimming left V 0 bases short and J 1 base short, with 11 bases between. The CDR3: CASSLGPARSYNSPLHF. CDR3 DNA sequence: TGTGCCAGCAGCTTGGGGCCCGCGAGGTCCTATAATTCACCCCTCCACTTT. The full variable domain, its missing parts supplied by reference TRBV5-4 and TRBJ1-6, is ETGVTQSPTHLIKTRGQQVTLRCSSQSGHNTVSWYQQALGQGPQFIFQYYREEENGRGNFPPRFSGLQFPNYSSELNVNALELDDSALYLCASSLGPARSYNSPLHFGNGTRLTVT.

This chain joins TRBV18 and TRBJ1-5; TRBD1 matches at 7 bases. The CDR3 spans 15 residues. The J segment lost 1 base and the V segment lost 3 bases, leaving 3 bases of the junction unmatched. Germline loops: CDR1 KGHSH, CDR2 LQKENI. CDR3 sequence: CASSPAGGSNQPQHF. CDR3 nucleotides: TGTGCCAGCTCACCCGCAGGGGGGAGCAATCAGCCCCAGCATTTT.

The rearrangement joins TRBV9 to TRBJ1-5, with 7 positions matching TRBD1. Germline CDR1 and CDR2: SGDLS and YYNGEE. After removal of 4 bases from V and 4 bases from J, the junction contained 8 bases not matched to a gene. The CDR3 has 15 amino acids. The CDR3 loop reads CASSSQGGSNQPQHF. CDR3 bases: TGTGCCAGCAGCTCCCAGGGGGGGAGTAATCAGCCCCAGCATTTT.

This chain uses TRBV2 with TRBJ1-4, with a possible D match to TRBD1 (6 bases). Germline V gene sequence: CDR1 SNHLY, CDR2 FYNNEI. V lost 10 bases and J 7 bases, leaving 13 bases between the germline ends. This CDR3 comprises 12 residues. The CDR3 spells CAIKDSGEKLFF. CDR3 DNA: TGTGCCATCAAGGACAGCGGTGAAAAACTGTTTTTT.

The chain is built from TRBV10-3 and TRBJ1-1; 7 bases map to TRBD1. This CDR3 is 10 amino acids long. The germline gives CDR1 ENHRY, CDR2 SYGVKD. J gave up 7 bases and V 10 bases, and 3 bases lay outside the gene matches. CDR3 sequence reads: CATGTVEAFF. DNA for the CDR3: TGTGCCACGGGGACAGTTGAAGCTTTCTTT.

The gene calls are TRBV4-2 and TRBJ1-2; no reliable D call. V was trimmed by 0 bases and J by 2 bases, leaving 10 bases between them. The CDR3 spans 15 residues. CDR1 and CDR2 (germline): LGHNA, YNFKEQ. CDR3 amino acids: CASSQENSVNYGYTF. CDR3 bases: TGTGCCAGCAGCCAAGAAAACAGCGTGAACTATGGCTACACCTTC.